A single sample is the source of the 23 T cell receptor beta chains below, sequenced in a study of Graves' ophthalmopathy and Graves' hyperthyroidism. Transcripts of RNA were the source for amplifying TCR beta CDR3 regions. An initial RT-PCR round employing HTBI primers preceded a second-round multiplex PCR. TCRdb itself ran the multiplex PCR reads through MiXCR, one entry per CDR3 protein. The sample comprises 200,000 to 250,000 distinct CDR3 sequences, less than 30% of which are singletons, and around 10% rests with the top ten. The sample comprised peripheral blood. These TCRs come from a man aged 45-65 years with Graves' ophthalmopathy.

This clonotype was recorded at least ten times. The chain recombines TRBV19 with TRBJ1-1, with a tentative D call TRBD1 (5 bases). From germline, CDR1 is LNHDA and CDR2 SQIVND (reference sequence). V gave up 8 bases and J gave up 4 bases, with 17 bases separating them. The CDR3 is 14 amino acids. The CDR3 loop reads CASQKQERVTEAFF. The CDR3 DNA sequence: TGTGCCAGTCAGAAACAGGAAAGGGTCACTGAAGCTTTCTTT.

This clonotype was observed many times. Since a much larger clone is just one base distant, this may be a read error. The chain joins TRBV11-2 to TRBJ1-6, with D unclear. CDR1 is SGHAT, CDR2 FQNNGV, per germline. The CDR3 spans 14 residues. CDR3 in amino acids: CASSFRQGTSPPHF. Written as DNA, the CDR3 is TGTGCCAGCAGCTTTCGGCAAGGAACATCACCCCCCCACTTT.

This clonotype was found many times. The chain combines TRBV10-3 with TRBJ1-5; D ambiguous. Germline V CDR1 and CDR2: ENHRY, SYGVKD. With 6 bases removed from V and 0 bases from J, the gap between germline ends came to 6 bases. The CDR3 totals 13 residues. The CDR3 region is CAISPGSNQPQHF. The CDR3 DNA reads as TGTGCCATCAGCCCGGGTAGCAATCAGCCCCAGCATTTT.

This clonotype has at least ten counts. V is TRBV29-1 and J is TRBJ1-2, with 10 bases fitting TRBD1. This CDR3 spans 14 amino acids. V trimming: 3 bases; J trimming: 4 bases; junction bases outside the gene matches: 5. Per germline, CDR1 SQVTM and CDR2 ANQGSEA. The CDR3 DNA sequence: TGCAGCGTTGAGGCGGGACAGGGGTCCTATGGCTACACCTTC. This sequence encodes CSVEAGQGSYGYTF.

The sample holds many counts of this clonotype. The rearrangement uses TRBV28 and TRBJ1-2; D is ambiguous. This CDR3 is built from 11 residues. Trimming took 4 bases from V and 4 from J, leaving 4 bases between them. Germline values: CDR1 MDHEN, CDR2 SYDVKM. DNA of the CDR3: TGTGCCAGCAGTTCCTTCTATGGCTACACCTTC. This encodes CASSSFYGYTF.

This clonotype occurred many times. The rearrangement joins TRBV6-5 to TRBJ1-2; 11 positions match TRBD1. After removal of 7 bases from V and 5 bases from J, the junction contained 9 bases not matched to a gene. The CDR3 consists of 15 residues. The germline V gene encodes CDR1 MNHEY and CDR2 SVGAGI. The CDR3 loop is CASIPGTGGWYGYTF. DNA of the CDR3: TGTGCCAGCATCCCCGGGACAGGGGGGTGGTATGGCTACACCTTC.

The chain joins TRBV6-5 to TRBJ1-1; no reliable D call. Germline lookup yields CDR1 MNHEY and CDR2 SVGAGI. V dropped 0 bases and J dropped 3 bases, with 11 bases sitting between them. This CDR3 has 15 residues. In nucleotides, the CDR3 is TGTGCCAGCAGTTACTCCGACATTGGCCACACTGAAGCTTTCTTT. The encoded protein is CASSYSDIGHTEAFF.

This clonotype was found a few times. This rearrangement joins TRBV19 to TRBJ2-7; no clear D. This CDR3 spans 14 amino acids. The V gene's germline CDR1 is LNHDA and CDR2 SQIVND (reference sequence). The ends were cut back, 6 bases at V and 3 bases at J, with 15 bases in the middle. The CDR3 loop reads CASRRTSVGYEQYF. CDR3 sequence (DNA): TGTGCCAGTAGACGTACGTCCGTGGGCTACGAGCAGTACTTC.

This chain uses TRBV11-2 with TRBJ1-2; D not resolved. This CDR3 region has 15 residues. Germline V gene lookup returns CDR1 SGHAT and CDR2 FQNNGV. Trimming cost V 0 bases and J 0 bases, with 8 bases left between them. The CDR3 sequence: CASSLEGSPNYGYTF. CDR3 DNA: TGTGCCAGCAGCTTAGAAGGCAGTCCTAACTATGGCTACACCTTC.

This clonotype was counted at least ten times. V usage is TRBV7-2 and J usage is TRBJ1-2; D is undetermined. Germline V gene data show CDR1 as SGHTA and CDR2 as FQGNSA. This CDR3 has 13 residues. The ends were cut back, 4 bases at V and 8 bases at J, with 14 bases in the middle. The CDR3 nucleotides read TGTGCCAGCAGCTCTCCGGTCCTTCGGGGCTACACCTTC. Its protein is CASSSPVLRGYTF.

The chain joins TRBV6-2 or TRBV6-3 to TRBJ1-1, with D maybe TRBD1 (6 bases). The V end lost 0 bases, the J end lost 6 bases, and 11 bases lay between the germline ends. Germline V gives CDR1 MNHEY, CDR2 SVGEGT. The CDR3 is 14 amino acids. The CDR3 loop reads CASSYSAGVPEAFF. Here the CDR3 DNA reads TGTGCCAGCAGTTACTCGGCAGGGGTCCCTGAAGCTTTCTTT.

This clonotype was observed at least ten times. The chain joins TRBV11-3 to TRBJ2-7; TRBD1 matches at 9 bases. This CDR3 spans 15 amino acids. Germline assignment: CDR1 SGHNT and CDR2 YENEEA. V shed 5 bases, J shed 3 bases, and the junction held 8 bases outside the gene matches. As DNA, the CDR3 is TGTGCCAGCAGCGCGACCCGGGACAGGGTCTACGAGCAGTACTTC. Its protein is CASSATRDRVYEQYF.

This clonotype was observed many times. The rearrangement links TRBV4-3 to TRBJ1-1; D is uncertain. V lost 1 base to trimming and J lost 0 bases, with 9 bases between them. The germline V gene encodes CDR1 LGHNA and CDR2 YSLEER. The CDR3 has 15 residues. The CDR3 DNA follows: TGCGCCAGCAGCCAAGTATCGGGAGTGAACACTGAAGCTTTCTTT. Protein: CASSQVSGVNTEAFF.

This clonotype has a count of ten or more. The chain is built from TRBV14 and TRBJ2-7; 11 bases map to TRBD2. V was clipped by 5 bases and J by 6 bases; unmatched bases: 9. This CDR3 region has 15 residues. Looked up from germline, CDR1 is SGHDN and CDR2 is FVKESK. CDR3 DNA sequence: TGTGCCAGCAGCTCATTGGGGACTAGCGGTTCCGAGCAGTACTTC. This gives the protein CASSSLGTSGSEQYF.

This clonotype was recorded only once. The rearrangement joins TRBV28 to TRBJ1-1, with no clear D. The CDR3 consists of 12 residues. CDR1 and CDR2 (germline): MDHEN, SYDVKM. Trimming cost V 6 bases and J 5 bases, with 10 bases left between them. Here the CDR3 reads CASRLLGTEAFF. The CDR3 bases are TGTGCCAGCAGGCTCCTGGGGACTGAAGCTTTCTTT.

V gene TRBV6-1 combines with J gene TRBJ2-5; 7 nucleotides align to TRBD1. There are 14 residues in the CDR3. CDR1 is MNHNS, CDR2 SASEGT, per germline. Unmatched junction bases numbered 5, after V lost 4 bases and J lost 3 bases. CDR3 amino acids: CASSVNRGEETQYF. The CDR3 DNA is TGTGCCAGCAGTGTAAACAGGGGAGAAGAGACCCAGTACTTC.

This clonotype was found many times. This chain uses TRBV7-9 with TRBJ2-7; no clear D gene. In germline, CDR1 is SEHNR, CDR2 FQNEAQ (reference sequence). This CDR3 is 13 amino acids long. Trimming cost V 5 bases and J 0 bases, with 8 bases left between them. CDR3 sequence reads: CASSRPPSYEQYF. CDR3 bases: TGTGCCAGCAGCCGCCCGCCCTCCTACGAGCAGTACTTC.

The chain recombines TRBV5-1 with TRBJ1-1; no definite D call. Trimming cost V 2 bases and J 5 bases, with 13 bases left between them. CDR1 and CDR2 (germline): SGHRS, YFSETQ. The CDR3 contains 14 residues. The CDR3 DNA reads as TGCGCCAGCAGCTTATCCAGGCCGAGGACTGAAGCTTTCTTT. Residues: CASSLSRPRTEAFF.

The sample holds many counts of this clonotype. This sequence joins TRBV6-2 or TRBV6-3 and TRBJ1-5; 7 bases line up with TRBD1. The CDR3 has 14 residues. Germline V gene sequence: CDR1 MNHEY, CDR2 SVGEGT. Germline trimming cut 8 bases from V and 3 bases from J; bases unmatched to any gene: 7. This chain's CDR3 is CASCHDRDNQPQHF. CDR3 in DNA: TGTGCCAGCTGTCATGACAGGGACAATCAGCCCCAGCATTTT.

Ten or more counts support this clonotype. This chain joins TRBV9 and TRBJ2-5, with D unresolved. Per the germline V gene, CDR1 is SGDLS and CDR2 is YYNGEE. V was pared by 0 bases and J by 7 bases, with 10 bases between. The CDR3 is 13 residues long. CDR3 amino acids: CASSVEPLSTQYF. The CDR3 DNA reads TGTGCCAGCAGCGTAGAGCCCCTTTCGACCCAGTACTTC.

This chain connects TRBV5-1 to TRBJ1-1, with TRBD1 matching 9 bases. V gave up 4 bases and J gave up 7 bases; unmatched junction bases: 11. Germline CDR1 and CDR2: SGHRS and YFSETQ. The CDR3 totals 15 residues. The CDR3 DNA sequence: TGCGCCAGCAGCACTACCGGGACAGGGAATTTTGAAGCTTTCTTT. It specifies CASSTTGTGNFEAFF.

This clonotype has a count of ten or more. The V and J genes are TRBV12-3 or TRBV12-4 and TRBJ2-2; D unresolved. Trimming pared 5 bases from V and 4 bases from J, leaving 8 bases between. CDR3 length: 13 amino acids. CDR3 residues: CASSTRRTGELFF. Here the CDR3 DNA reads TGTGCCAGCAGTACAAGGCGCACCGGGGAGCTGTTTTTT.

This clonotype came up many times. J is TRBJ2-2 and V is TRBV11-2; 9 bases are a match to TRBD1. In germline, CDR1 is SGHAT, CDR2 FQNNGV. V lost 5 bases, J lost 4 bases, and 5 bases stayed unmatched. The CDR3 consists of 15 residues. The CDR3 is CASSPGTGFTGELFF. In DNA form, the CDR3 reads TGTGCCAGCAGCCCCGGGACAGGGTTCACCGGGGAGCTGTTTTTT.